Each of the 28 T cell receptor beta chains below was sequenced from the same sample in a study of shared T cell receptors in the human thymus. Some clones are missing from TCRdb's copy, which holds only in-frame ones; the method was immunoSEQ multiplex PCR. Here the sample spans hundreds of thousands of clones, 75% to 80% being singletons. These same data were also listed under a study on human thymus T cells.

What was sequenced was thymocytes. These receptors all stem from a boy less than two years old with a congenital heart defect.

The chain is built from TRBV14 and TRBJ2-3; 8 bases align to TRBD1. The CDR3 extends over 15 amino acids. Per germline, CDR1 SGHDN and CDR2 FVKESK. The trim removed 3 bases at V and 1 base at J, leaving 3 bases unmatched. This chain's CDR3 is CASSQQTGGTDTQYF. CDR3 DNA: TGTGCCAGCAGCCAGCAGACAGGGGGCACAGATACGCAGTATTTT.

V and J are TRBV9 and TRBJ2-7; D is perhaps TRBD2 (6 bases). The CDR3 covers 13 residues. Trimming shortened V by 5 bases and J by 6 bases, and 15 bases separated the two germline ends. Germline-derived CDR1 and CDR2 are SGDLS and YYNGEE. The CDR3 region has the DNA TGTGCCAGCAGTGAAGCGGGTGAGGGCGAGCAGTACTTC. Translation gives CASSEAGEGEQYF. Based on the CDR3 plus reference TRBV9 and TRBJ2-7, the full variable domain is DSGVTQTPKHLITATGQRVTLRCSPRSGDLSVYWYQQSLDQGLQFLIQYYNGEERAKGNILERFSAQQFPDLHSELNLSSLELGDSALYFCASSEAGEGEQYFGPGTRLTVT.

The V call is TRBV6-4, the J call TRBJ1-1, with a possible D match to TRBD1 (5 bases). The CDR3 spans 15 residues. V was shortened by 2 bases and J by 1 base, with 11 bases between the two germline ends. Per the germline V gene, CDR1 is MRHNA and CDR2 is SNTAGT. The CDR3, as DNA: TGTGCCAGCAGTGACACAGCGGGACCGAACACTGAAGCTTTCTTT. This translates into CASSDTAGPNTEAFF.

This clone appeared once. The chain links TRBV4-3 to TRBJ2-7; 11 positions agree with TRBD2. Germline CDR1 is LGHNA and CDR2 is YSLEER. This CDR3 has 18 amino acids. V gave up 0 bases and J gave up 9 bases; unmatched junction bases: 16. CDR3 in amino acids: CASSQDTQLAGVSMWQYF. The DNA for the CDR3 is TGCGCCAGCAGCCAAGATACCCAACTAGCGGGAGTAAGTATGTGGCAGTACTTC.

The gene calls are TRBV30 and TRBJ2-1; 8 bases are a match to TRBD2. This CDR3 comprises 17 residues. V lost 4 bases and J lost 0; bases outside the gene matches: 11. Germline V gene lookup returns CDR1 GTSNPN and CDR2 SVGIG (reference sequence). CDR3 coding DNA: TGTGCCTGGAACCGAGGGACTAGACAGAGCTCCTACAATGAGCAGTTCTTC. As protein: CAWNRGTRQSSYNEQFF.

The CDR3 DNA reads TGTGCCACCAGCAGAGATCACGAGTATCAGCAGTACTTC. Its protein product is CATSRDHEYQQYF. The V gene is TRBV15, the J gene TRBJ2-7; D is ambiguous. Germline CDR1 and CDR2: LNHNV and YYDKDF (reference sequence). CDR3 length: 13 residues. The ends were cut back, 0 bases at V and 8 bases at J, with 11 bases in the middle.

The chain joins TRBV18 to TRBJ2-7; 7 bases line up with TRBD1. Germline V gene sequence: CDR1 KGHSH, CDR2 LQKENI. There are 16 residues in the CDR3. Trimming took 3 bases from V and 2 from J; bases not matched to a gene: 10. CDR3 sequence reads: CASSPLLTGSAYEQYF. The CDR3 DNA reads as TGTGCCAGCTCACCCCTTTTGACAGGGTCAGCCTACGAGCAGTACTTC.

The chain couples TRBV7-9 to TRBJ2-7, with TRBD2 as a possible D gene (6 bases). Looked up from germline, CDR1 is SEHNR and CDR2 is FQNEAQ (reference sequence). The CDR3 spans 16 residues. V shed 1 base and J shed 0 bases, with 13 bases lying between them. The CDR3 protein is CASSLDGGKNSYEQYF. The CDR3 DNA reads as TGTGCCAGCAGCTTAGATGGCGGGAAGAACTCCTACGAGCAGTACTTC.

CDR3 bases: TGTGCCAGCAGTTCCCCCTCTCGTCTCTACGAGCAGTACTTC. It is translated as CASSSPSRLYEQYF. The chain combines TRBV6-5 with TRBJ2-7; D unresolved. The CDR3 has 14 amino acids. Germline V lookup: CDR1 MNHEY, CDR2 SVGAGI. The ends were cut back, 4 bases at V and 3 bases at J, with 13 bases in the middle.

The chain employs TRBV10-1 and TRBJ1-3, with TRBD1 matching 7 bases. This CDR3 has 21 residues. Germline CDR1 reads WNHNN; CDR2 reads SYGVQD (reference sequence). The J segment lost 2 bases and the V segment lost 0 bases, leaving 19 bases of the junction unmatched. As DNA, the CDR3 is TGCGCCAGCAGTGAGTCTCGTGAACAGGGGACTTCTACTGCACCTGGAAACACCATATATTTT. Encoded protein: CASSESREQGTSTAPGNTIYF.

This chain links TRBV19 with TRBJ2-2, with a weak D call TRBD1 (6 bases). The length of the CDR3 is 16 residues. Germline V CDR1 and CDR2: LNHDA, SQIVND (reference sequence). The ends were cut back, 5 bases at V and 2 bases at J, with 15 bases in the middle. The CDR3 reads CASSLKQGINTGELFF. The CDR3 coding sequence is TGTGCCAGTAGTCTAAAACAGGGTATTAACACCGGGGAGCTGTTTTTT.

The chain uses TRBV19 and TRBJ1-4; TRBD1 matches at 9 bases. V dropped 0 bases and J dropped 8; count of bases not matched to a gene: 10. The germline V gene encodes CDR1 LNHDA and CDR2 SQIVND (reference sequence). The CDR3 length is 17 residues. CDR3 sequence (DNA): TGTGCCAGTAGTATAGAAACAGGGGGCCCTTTTCGGGAAAAACTGTTTTTT. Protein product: CASSIETGGPFREKLFF.

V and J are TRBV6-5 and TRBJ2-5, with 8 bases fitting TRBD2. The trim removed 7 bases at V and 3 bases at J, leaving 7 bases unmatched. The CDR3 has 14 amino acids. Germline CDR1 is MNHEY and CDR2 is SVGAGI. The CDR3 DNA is TGTGCCAGCATAGCGGGAAAGGGGAAAGAGACCCAGTACTTC. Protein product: CASIAGKGKETQYF.

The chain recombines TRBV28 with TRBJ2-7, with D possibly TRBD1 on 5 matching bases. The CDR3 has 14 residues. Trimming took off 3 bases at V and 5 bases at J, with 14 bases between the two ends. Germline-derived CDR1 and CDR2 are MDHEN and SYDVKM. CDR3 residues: CASSFVEGANEQYF. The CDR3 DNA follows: TGTGCCAGCAGTTTCGTGGAAGGGGCCAACGAGCAGTACTTC. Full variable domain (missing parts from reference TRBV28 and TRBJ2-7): DVKVTQSSRYLVKRTGEKVFLECVQDMDHENMFWYRQDPGLGLRLIYFSYDVKMKEKGDIPEGYSVSREKKERFSLILESASTNQTSMYLCASSFVEGANEQYFGPGTRLTVT.

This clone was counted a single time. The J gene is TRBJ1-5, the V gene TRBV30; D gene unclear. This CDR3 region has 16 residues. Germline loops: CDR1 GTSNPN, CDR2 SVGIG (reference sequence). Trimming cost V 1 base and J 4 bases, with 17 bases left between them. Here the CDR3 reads CAWSANPSFINQPQHF. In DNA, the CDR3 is TGTGCCTGGAGTGCTAACCCCTCATTCATAAATCAGCCCCAGCATTTT.

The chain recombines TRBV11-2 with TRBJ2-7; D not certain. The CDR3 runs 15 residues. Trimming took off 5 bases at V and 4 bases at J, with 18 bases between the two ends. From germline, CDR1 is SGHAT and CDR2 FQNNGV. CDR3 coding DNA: TGTGCCAGCAGCCCAAGGTCCATCGCCGGGTACGAGCAGTACTTC. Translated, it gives CASSPRSIAGYEQYF.

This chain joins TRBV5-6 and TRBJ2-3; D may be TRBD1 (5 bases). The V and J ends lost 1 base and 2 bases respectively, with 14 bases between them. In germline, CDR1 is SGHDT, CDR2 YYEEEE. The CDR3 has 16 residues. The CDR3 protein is CASSLPLGRTTDTQYF. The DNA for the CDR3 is TGTGCCAGCAGCTTGCCATTGGGGCGGACCACAGATACGCAGTATTTT. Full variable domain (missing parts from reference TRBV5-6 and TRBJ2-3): DAGVTQSPTHLIKTRGQQVTLRCSPKSGHDTVSWYQQALGQGPQFIFQYYEEEERQRGNFPDRFSGHQFPNYSSELNVNALLLGDSALYLCASSLPLGRTTDTQYFGPGTRLTVL.

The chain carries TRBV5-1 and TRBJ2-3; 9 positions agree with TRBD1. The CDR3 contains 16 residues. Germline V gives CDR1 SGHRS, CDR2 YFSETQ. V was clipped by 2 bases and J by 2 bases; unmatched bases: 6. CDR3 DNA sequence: TGCGCCAGCAGCTTCCTGTGGACAGGGGACACAGATACGCAGTATTTT. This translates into CASSFLWTGDTDTQYF.

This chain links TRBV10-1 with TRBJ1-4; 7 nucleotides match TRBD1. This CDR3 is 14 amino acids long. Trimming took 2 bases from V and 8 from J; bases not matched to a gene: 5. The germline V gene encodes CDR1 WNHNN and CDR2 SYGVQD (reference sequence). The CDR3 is CASSERGRGEKLFF. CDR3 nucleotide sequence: TGCGCCAGCAGTGAGAGGGGGCGAGGCGAAAAACTGTTTTTT.

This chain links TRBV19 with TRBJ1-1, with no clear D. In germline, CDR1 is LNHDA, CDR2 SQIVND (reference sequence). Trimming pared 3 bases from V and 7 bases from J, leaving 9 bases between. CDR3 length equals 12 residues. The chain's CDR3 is CASSIEKNEAFF. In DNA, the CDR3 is TGTGCCAGTAGTATTGAGAAGAATGAAGCTTTCTTT. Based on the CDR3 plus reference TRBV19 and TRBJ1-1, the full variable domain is DGGITQSPKYLFRKEGQNVTLSCEQNLNHDAMYWYRQDPGQGLRLIYYSQIVNDFQKGDIAEGYSVSREKKESFPLTVTSAQKNPTAFYLCASSIEKNEAFFGQGTRLTVV.

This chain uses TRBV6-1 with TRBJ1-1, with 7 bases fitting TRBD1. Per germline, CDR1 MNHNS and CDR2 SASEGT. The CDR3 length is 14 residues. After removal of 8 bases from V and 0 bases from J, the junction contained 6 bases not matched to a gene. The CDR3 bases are TGTGCCAGCGGAAACAGGGGTATGAACACTGAAGCTTTCTTT. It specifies CASGNRGMNTEAFF.

The CDR3 loop is CASSDTQETQYF. Written as DNA, the CDR3 is TGTGCCAGCTCAGACACTCAAGAGACCCAGTACTTC. This chain connects TRBV18 to TRBJ2-5; no clear D gene. This CDR3 spans 12 amino acids. V was pared by 5 bases and J by 2 bases, with 6 bases between. Germline V gives CDR1 KGHSH, CDR2 LQKENI.

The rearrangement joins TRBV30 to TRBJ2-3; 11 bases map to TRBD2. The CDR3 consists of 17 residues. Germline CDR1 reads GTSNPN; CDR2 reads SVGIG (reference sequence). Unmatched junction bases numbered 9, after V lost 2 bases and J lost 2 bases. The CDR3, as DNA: TGTGCCTGGAGTCCGAGGACTAGCGGGCGAATCACAGATACGCAGTATTTT. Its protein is CAWSPRTSGRITDTQYF.

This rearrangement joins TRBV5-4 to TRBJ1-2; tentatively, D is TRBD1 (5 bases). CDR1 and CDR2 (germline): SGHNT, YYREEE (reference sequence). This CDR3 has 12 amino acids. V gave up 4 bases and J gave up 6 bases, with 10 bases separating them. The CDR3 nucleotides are TGTGCCAGCAGCCCGGGGGGGAATGGCTACACCTTC. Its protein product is CASSPGGNGYTF.

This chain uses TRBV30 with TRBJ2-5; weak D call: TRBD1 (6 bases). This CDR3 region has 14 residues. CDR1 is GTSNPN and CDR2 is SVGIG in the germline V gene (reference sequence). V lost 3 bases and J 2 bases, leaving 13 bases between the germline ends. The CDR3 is CAWSRDNKQETQYF. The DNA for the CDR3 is TGTGCCTGGAGCCGGGACAACAAACAAGAGACCCAGTACTTC.

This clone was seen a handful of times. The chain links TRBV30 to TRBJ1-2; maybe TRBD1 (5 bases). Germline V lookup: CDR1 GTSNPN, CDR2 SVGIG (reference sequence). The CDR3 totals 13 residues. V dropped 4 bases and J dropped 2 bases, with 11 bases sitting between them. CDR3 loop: CAWTLEGNYGYTF. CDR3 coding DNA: TGTGCCTGGACCCTGGAGGGGAACTATGGCTACACCTTC. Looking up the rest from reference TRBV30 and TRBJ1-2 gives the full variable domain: SQTIHQWPATLVQPVGSPLSLECTVEGTSNPNLYWYRQAAGRGLQLLFYSVGIGQISSEVPQNLSASRPQDRQFILSSKKLLLSDSGFYLCAWTLEGNYGYTFGSGTRLTVV.

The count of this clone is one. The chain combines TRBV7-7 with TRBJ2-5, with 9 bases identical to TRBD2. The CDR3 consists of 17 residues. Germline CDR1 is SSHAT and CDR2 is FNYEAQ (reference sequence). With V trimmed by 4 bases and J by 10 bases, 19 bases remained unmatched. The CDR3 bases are TGTGCCAGCAGCTCCCAATCGTTGGCTAGCGGGAAGGGGGACCAGTACTTC. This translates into CASSSQSLASGKGDQYF. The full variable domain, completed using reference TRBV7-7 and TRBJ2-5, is GAGVSQSPRYKVTKRGQDVTLRCDPISSHATLYWYQQALGQGPEFLTYFNYEAQPDKSGLPSDRFSAERPEGSISTLTIQRTEQRDSAMYRCASSSQSLASGKGDQYFGPGTRLLVL.

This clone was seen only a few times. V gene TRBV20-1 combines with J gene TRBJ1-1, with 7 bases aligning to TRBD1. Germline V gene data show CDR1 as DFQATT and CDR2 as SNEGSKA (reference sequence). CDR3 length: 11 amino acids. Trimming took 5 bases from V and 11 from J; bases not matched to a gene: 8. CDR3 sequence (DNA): TGCAGTGCTGACTCTACAGGGGACGCTTTCTTT. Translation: CSADSTGDAFF.